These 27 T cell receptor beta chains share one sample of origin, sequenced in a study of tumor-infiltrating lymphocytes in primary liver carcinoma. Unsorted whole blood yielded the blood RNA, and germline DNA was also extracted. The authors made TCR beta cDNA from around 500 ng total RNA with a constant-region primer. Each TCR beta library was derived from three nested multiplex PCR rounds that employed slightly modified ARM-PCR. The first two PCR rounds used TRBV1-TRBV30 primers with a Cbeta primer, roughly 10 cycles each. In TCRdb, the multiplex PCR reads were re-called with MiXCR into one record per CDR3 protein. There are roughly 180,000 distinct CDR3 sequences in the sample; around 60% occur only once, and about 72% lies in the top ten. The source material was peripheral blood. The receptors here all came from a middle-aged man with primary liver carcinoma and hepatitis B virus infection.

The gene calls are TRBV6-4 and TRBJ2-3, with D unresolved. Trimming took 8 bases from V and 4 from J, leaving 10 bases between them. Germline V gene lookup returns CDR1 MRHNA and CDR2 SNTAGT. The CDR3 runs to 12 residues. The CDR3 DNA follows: TGTGCCAGCGTAAGGGTCCCAGATACGCAGTATTTT. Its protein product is CASVRVPDTQYF.

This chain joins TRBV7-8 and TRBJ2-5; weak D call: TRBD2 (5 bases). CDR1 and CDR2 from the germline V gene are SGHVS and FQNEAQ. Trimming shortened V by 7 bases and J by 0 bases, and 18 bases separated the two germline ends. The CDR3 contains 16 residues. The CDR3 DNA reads TGTGCCAGCACCCCTCCCCCGACCGGGAACCAAGAGACCCAGTACTTC. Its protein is CASTPPPTGNQETQYF.

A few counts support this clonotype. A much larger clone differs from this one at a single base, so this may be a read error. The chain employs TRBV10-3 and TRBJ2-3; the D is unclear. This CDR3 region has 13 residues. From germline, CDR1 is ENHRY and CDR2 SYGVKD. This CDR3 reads CATSEDATDTQYF. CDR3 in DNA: TGTGCCACCAGTGAAGACGCCACAGATACGCAGTATTTT.

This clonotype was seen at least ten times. CDR3 bases: TGTGCCACCAGGGGTAGCAATCAGCCCCAGCATTTT. It encodes CATRGSNQPQHF. The genes are TRBV6-5 and TRBJ1-5; TRBD1 might be the D (6 bases). Trimming took 10 bases from V and 0 from J, leaving 7 bases between them. This CDR3 has 12 residues. Per the germline V gene, CDR1 is MNHEY and CDR2 is SVGAGI.

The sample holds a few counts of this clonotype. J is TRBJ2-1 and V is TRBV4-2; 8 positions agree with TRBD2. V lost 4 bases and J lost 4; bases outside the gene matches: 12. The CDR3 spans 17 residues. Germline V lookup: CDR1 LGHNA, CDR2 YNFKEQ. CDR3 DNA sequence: TGTGCCAGCAGCCCTCTCGCGGGGCGGGAGGCATACAATGAGCAGTTCTTC. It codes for CASSPLAGREAYNEQFF.

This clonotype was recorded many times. CDR3 nucleotides: TGTGCCAGCAGTCTACCGGGTTTGGCCCAGTACTTC. Protein: CASSLPGLAQYF. The V call is TRBV12-3 or TRBV12-4, the J call TRBJ2-5; D remains unclear. The CDR3 has 12 amino acids. Trimming shortened V by 5 bases and J by 9 bases, and 13 bases separated the two germline ends.

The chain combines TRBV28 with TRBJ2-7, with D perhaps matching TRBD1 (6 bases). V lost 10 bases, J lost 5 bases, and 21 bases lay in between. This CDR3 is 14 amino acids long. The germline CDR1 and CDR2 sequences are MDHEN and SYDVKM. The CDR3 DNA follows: TGTGCCACAGTCCTTACAGGGCTCGGAGACGAGCAGTACTTC. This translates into CATVLTGLGDEQYF.

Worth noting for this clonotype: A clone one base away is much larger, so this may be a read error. CDR3 amino acids: CSVRLQDTLSYEQYF. The CDR3 region has the DNA TGCAGCGTTAGATTGCAGGACACCCTTTCCTACGAGCAGTACTTC. The chain employs TRBV29-1 and TRBJ2-7; a weak D match, TRBD1 (5 bases). Germline assignment: CDR1 SQVTM and CDR2 ANQGSEA. The CDR3 length is 15 residues. Deletions cut 5 bases from V and 1 base from J, with 18 bases between.

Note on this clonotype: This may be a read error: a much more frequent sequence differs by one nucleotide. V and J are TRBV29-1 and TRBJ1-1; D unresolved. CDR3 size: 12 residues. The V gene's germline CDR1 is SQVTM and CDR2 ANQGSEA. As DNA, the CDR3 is TGCAGCGTTGAAGAGACCGGGTTAGGAGCTTTATTT. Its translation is CSVEETGLGALF.

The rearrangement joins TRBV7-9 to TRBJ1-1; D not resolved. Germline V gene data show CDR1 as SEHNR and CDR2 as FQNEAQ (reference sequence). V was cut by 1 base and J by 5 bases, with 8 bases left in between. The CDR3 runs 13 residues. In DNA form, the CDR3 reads TGTGCCAGCAGCTTAGGTCGCAAAACTGAAGCTTTCTTT. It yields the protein CASSLGRKTEAFF.

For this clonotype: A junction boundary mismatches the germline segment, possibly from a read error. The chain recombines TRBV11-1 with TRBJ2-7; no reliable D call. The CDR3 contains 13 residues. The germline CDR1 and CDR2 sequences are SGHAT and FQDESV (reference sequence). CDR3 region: CACSLAPLTEQYF. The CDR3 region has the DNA TGTGCCTGCAGCTTAGCCCCTCTAACCGAGCAGTACTTC.

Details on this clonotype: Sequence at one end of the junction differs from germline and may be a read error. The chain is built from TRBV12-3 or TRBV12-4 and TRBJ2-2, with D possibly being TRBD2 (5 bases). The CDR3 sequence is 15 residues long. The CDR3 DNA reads TGTGCCAGCAGTCGGAACGCGCAAGATACCGGGGAGCTGTATTTT. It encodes CASSRNAQDTGELYF.

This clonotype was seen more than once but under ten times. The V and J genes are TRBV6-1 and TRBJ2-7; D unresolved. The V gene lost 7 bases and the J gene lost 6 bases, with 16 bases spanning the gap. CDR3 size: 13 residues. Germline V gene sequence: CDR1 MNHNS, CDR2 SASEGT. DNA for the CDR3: TGTGCCAGCAATCCCTCGGCGGTGGCCGAGCAGTACTTC. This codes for CASNPSAVAEQYF.

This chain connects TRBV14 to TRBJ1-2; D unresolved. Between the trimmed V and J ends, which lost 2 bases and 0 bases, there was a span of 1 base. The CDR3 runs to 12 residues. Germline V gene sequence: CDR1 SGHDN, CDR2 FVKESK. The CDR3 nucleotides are TGTGCCAGCAGCCAAACTAACTATGGCTACACCTTC. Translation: CASSQTNYGYTF.

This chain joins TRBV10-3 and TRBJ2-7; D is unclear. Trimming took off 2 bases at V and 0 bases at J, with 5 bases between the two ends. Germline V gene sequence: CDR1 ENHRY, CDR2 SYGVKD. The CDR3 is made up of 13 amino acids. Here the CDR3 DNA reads TGTGCCATCAGTGAGGACAACTCCTACGAGCAGTACTTC. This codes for CAISEDNSYEQYF.

The CDR3: CASAFKGAFF. The CDR3 nucleotides are TGTGCCAGCGCATTCAAAGGGGCTTTCTTT. The chain joins TRBV6-6 to TRBJ1-1; no clear D gene. This CDR3 comprises 10 residues. In germline, CDR1 is MNHNY, CDR2 SVGAGI (reference sequence). Trimming took 8 bases from V and 11 from J, leaving 12 bases between them.

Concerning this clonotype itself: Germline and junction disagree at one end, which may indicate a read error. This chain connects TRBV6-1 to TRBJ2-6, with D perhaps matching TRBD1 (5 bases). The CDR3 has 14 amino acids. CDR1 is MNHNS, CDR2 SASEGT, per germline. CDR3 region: CASIPPAGASVLTF. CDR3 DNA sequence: TGTGCCAGCATCCCGCCTGCTGGGGCCAGCGTCCTGACTTTC.

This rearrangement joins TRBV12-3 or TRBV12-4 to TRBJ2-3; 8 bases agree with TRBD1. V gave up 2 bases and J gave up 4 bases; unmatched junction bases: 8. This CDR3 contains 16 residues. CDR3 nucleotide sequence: TGTGCCAGCAGTTTACGGGAGACAGGGGAGGCAGATACGCAGTATTTT. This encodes CASSLRETGEADTQYF.

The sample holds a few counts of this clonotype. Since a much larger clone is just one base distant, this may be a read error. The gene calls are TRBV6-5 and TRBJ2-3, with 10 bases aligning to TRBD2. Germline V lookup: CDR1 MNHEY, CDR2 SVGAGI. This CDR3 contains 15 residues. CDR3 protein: CANSYGTSDTDTQYF. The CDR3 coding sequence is TGTGCCAACAGTTACGGGACTAGCGACACAGATACGCAGTATTTT.

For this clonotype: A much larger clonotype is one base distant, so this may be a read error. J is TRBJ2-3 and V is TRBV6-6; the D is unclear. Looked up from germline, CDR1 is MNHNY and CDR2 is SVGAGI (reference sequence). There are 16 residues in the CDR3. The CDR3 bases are TGTGCCAGCAGCCTCTCACCGGGTAGCCCCACAGATACGCACTATTTT. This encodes CASSLSPGSPTDTHYF.

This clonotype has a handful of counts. The CDR3 protein is CSAAGELGYTF. The CDR3 region has the DNA TGCAGCGCCGCGGGCGAGTTGGGCTACACCTTC. This chain uses TRBV29-1 with TRBJ1-2; unclear D gene. V dropped 7 bases and J dropped 8 bases, with 14 bases sitting between them. Per the germline V gene, CDR1 is SQVTM and CDR2 is ANQGSEA. The CDR3 covers 11 residues.

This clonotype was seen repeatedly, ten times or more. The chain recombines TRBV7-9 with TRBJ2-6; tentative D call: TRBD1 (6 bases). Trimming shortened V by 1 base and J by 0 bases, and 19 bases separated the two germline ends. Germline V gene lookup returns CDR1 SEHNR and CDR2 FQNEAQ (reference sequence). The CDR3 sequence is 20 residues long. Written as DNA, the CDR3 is TGTGCCAGCAGCTTAGGGACAGCCGGCTCGAGGTTCTCTGGGGCCAACGTCCTGACTTTC. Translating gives CASSLGTAGSRFSGANVLTF.

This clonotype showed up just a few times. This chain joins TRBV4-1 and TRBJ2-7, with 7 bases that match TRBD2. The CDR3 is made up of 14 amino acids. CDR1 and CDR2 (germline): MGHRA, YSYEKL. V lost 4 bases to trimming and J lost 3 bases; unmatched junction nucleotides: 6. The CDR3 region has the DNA TGCGCCAGCAGCCCAAGGGCTAGCGGCTACGAGCAGTACTTC. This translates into CASSPRASGYEQYF.

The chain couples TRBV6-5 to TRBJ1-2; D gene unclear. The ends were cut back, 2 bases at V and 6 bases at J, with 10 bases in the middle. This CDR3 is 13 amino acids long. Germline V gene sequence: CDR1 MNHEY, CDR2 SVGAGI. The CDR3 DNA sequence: TGTGCCAGCAGTTACGAGAGCTCCAATGGCTACACCTTC. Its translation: CASSYESSNGYTF.

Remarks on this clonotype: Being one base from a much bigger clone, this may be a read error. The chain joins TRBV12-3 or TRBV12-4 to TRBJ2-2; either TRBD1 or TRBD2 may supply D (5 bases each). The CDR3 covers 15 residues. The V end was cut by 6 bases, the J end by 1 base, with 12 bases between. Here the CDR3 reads CASRSRDGNTGELFF. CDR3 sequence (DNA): TGTGCCAGCAGAAGCAGGGACGGGAACACCGGGGAGCTGTTTTTT.

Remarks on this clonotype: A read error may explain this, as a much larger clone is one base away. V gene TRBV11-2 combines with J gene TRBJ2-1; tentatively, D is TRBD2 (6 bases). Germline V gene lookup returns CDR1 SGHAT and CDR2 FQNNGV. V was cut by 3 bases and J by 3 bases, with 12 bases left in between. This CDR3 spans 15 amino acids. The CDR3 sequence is CASSLGQAGYNEQFF. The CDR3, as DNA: TGTGCCAGCAGCTTGGGCCAAGCGGGCTACAATGAGCAGTTCTTC. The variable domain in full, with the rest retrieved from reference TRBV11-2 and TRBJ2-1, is EAGVAQSPRYKIIEKRQSVAFWCNPISGHATLYWYQQILGQGPKLLIQFQNNGVVDDSQLPKDRFSAERLKGVDSTLKIQPAKLEDSAVYLCASSLGQAGYNEQFFGPGTRLTVL.

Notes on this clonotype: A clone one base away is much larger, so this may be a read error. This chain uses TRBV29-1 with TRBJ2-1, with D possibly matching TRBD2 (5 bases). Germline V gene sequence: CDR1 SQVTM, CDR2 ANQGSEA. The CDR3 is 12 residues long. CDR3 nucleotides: TGCAGCGTTGTACGGGGTGGCAATGAGCACTTCTTC. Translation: CSVVRGGNEHFF.